This paragraph covers one T cell receptor (beta chain) sequence. How the authors handled the data: Amplifying reference gene primers gave estimates of nucleated cell counts. Repertoires were generated with immunoSEQ multiplex PCR, while TCRdb's copy carries only in-frame clones and drops some. The V and J calls and clone size come from that table; D and trimming were worked out from the DNA. The sample records more than 75,000 clones, less than 90% being singletons. Germline CDR1 and CDR2: LGHDT and YNNKEL (reference sequence). Trimming cost V 0 bases and J 5 bases; bases outside gene matches: 8. The CDR3 extends over 16 amino acids. These data belong to a study of blood T cell repertoires in COVID-19. Study as a whole: Nucleic acid was either cDNA or gDNA, and it came from T cells, B-cell-depleted T cells, or PBMCs.

Sequencing was performed on peripheral blood. The sequence was collected from a man older than 75 with active or convalescent COVID-19. The chain joins TRBV3-1 (or the pseudogene TRBV3-2) to TRBJ2-7, with 9 nucleotides matching TRBD1. CDR3 DNA sequence: TGTGCCAGCAGCCAAGACAGGACAGGGGAGTATAACGAGCAGTACTTC. Protein sequence: CASSQDRTGEYNEQYF.